One and the same sample provided the 32 T cell receptor beta chains below, sequenced in a study of identical twins. One entry per CDR3 protein results from TCRdb running MiXCR on the 5' RACE reads. The data hold around 490,000 distinct CDR3 sequences, with approximately 20% observed a single time. The same data also contributed to another study, on yellow fever vaccine responses in identical twins.

The source material was CD4+ T cells sorted from blood. The origin of the receptors is a woman under 30 in good health.

This clonotype has a handful of counts. The rearrangement uses TRBV14 and TRBJ2-7; D is unclear. The V gene lost 3 bases and the J gene lost 0 bases, with 12 bases spanning the gap. Germline CDR1 SGHDN, CDR2 FVKESK. This CDR3 contains 15 residues. CDR3 nucleotide sequence: TGTGCCAGCAGCCATACCCGGTCCCTCTCCTACGAGCAGTACTTC. This translates into CASSHTRSLSYEQYF.

The CDR3: CASSERWEDPHNEQFF. In DNA, the CDR3 is TGCGCCAGCAGTGAGAGGTGGGAGGACCCCCACAATGAGCAGTTCTTC. The chain uses TRBV10-1 and TRBJ2-1; a weak D match, TRBD2 (6 bases). Germline V lookup: CDR1 WNHNN, CDR2 SYGVQD (reference sequence). The CDR3 loop spans 16 amino acids. V dropped 2 bases and J dropped 5 bases, with 16 bases sitting between them.

Written as DNA, the CDR3 is TGTGCCAGCAGATGGGGGACAGGGCGCACCGGGGAGCTGTTTTTT. It codes for CASRWGTGRTGELFF. This chain connects TRBV12-3 or TRBV12-4 to TRBJ2-2; 9 positions agree with TRBD1. This CDR3 spans 15 amino acids. V gave up 6 bases and J gave up 4 bases; unmatched junction bases: 6.

This clonotype has a count of ten or more. This sequence joins TRBV10-3 and TRBJ1-1; D might be TRBD1 (5 bases). V lost 8 bases, J lost 6 bases, and 13 bases lay in between. Per germline, CDR1 ENHRY and CDR2 SYGVKD. The CDR3 spans 12 residues. The CDR3 DNA is TGTGCCATCGGAACCAGACAGCCTGAAGCTTTCTTT. Translation gives CAIGTRQPEAFF.

The rearrangement joins TRBV5-1 to TRBJ1-1; D gene ambiguous. This CDR3 contains 14 residues. V lost 0 bases to trimming and J lost 1 base, with 7 bases between them. Germline V gives CDR1 SGHRS, CDR2 YFSETQ. CDR3 sequence: CASSLGGSNTEAFF. In DNA form, the CDR3 reads TGCGCCAGCAGCTTGGGAGGGTCGAACACTGAAGCTTTCTTT.

The CDR3 protein is CSARVSGRETQYF. CDR3 DNA: TGCAGTGCTAGAGTAAGCGGGAGGGAGACCCAGTACTTC. This chain uses TRBV20-1 with TRBJ2-5; 9 nucleotides agree with TRBD2. Germline V gene sequence: CDR1 DFQATT, CDR2 SNEGSKA (reference sequence). Germline trimming cut 1 base from V and 5 bases from J; bases unmatched to any gene: 2. This CDR3 contains 13 residues.

This clonotype was picked up a small number of times. The V and J genes are TRBV5-1 and TRBJ2-6; D is perhaps TRBD1 (5 bases). CDR3 length: 17 amino acids. The germline V gene encodes CDR1 SGHRS and CDR2 YFSETQ. V was clipped by 0 bases and J by 0 bases, with 10 bases between them. The CDR3 sequence is CASSLVGAPSGANVLTF. The CDR3, as DNA: TGCGCCAGCAGCTTGGTAGGGGCCCCCTCTGGGGCCAACGTCCTGACTTTC.

Comment on this clonotype: A junction boundary mismatches the germline segment, possibly from a read error. The chain links TRBV4-1 to TRBJ2-2; D tentatively fits TRBD1 or TRBD2 (7 bases each). The CDR3 covers 17 residues. The germline CDR1 and CDR2 sequences are MGHRA and YSYEKL. CDR3: CARSHTQIRGGTGELFF. In DNA form, the CDR3 reads TGCGCCAGAAGCCACACCCAGATCAGGGGGGGGACCGGGGAGCTGTTTTTT.

This clonotype was detected only a few times. The chain employs TRBV7-9 and TRBJ2-4; a possible D gene is TRBD2 (6 bases). Between the trimmed V and J ends, which lost 4 bases and 8 bases, there was a span of 15 bases. Per germline, CDR1 SEHNR and CDR2 FQNEAQ (reference sequence). The CDR3 runs 14 residues. Here the CDR3 reads CASSSSAGGDIQYF. The CDR3 DNA sequence: TGTGCCAGCAGCTCTAGCGCGGGTGGAGACATTCAGTACTTC.

This clonotype was counted only a few times. The chain has TRBV12-3 or TRBV12-4 and TRBJ2-5; D gene unclear. The CDR3 contains 14 residues. V lost 2 bases and J lost 0, with 7 bases in between. The CDR3 nucleotides read TGTGCCAGCAGTTTATTTGAGTACCAAGAGACCCAGTACTTC. It is translated as CASSLFEYQETQYF.

This clonotype was counted at least ten times. The chain links TRBV5-1 to TRBJ2-5, with D possibly being TRBD1 (7 bases). V lost 4 bases and J lost 2, with 30 bases in between. Looked up from germline, CDR1 is SGHRS and CDR2 is YFSETQ. The CDR3 covers 20 residues. The chain's CDR3 is CASSPRYQGGAGSTQETQYF. DNA for the CDR3: TGCGCCAGCAGCCCCCGGTATCAGGGGGGCGCGGGGTCGACACAAGAGACCCAGTACTTC.

This clonotype was counted only a few times. The rearrangement links TRBV29-1 to TRBJ2-7; TRBD2 is a possible D gene (6 bases). The CDR3 consists of 13 residues. The V gene's germline CDR1 is SQVTM and CDR2 ANQGSEA. Trimming took 4 bases from V and 2 from J, leaving 12 bases between them. CDR3 protein: CSVGQRLAYEQYF. The CDR3, as DNA: TGCAGCGTTGGCCAAAGACTAGCCTACGAGCAGTACTTC.

The genes are TRBV20-1 and TRBJ1-4; D perhaps matches TRBD1 (5 bases). Germline loops: CDR1 DFQATT, CDR2 SNEGSKA (reference sequence). Trimming took 3 bases from V and 7 from J, leaving 18 bases between them. The CDR3 is made up of 15 amino acids. The CDR3 DNA follows: TGCAGTGCTAGGCCTTCTTGGGGGATGGGTGAAAAACTGTTTTTT. Protein product: CSARPSWGMGEKLFF.

This clonotype was seen a few times. As DNA, the CDR3 is TGTGCCAGCAGCTTCAATGGGATTCGCACAGATACGCAGTATTTT. Its translation is CASSFNGIRTDTQYF. V usage is TRBV7-2 and J usage is TRBJ2-3; no clear D gene. This CDR3 contains 15 residues. Deletions cut 3 bases from V and 1 base from J, with 11 bases between. The V gene's germline CDR1 is SGHTA and CDR2 FQGNSA.

This sequence joins TRBV19 and TRBJ2-3; D might be TRBD1 (6 bases). V shed 9 bases and J shed 6 bases, with 19 bases lying between them. In germline, CDR1 is LNHDA, CDR2 SQIVND (reference sequence). The CDR3 spans 14 residues. CDR3 amino acids: CASRQGQMVDTQYF. CDR3 sequence (DNA): TGTGCCAGCCGACAAGGACAGATGGTGGATACGCAGTATTTT.

This rearrangement joins TRBV10-3 to TRBJ2-6; D is perhaps TRBD1 (6 bases). CDR1 is ENHRY and CDR2 is SYGVKD in the germline V gene. Trimming took off 6 bases at V and 2 bases at J, with 17 bases between the two ends. This CDR3 region has 17 residues. The CDR3 protein is CAIRPTIQGPGANVLTF. The CDR3, as DNA: TGTGCCATCAGACCTACCATACAGGGCCCTGGGGCCAACGTCCTGACTTTC.

This clonotype has a handful of counts. CDR3 bases: TGCAGTGCTAGTCTCAGAGCGAACACCGGGGAGCTGTTTTTT. It encodes CSASLRANTGELFF. The V call is TRBV20-1, the J call TRBJ2-2; no definite D call. Trimming removed 3 bases from V and 0 bases from J, with 8 bases in between. Germline lookup yields CDR1 DFQATT and CDR2 SNEGSKA (reference sequence). This CDR3 spans 14 amino acids.

The table lists this clonotype with a few counts. The rearrangement links TRBV28 to TRBJ2-7; 8 nucleotides agree with TRBD1. Unmatched junction bases numbered 6, after V lost 2 bases and J lost 6 bases. CDR3 length equals 14 residues. The germline V gene encodes CDR1 MDHEN and CDR2 SYDVKM. The CDR3 DNA sequence: TGTGCCAGCAGTTTACAGGGGGCGATGGGCGAGCAGTACTTC. This codes for CASSLQGAMGEQYF.

This chain uses TRBV29-1 with TRBJ2-2; D uncertain. Germline V gives CDR1 SQVTM, CDR2 ANQGSEA. The CDR3 loop spans 14 amino acids. Trimming removed 6 bases at V and 3 bases at J, with 14 bases between. CDR3 loop: CSVRVLEDTGELFF. The CDR3 DNA sequence: TGCAGCGTACGTGTACTGGAAGACACCGGGGAGCTGTTTTTT.

The sample holds a few counts of this clonotype. The chain employs TRBV29-1 and TRBJ1-3; D is uncertain. Trimming took 7 bases from V and 0 from J, leaving 10 bases between them. The length of the CDR3 is 13 residues. In germline, CDR1 is SQVTM, CDR2 ANQGSEA. CDR3 DNA: TGCAGCGCCCGGTTAAGCTCTGGAAACACCATATATTTT. Translation gives CSARLSSGNTIYF. The full variable domain, rest sourced from reference TRBV29-1 and TRBJ1-3, is SAVISQKPSRDICQRGTSLTIQCQVDSQVTMMFWYRQQPGQSLTLIATANQGSEATYESGFVIDKFPISRPNLTFSTLTVSNMSPEDSSIYLCSARLSSGNTIYFGEGSWLTVV.

V is TRBV11-3 and J is TRBJ2-3; 7 positions agree with TRBD2. Germline CDR1 is SGHNT and CDR2 is YENEEA. The CDR3 is made up of 16 amino acids. After removal of 5 bases from V and 3 bases from J, the junction contained 11 bases not matched to a gene. In DNA, the CDR3 is TGTGCCAGCAGCGGGGTGGGCGCGGGAGAGACAGATACGCAGTATTTT. This codes for CASSGVGAGETDTQYF.

The V call is TRBV29-1, the J call TRBJ2-1; D is possibly TRBD2 (6 bases). Trimming removed 7 bases from V and 0 bases from J, with 10 bases in between. Germline V lookup: CDR1 SQVTM, CDR2 ANQGSEA. This CDR3 spans 13 amino acids. CDR3 DNA: TGCAGCGCAGTTAGCGGCTCCTACAATGAGCAGTTCTTC. Residues: CSAVSGSYNEQFF.

The rearrangement uses TRBV5-1 and TRBJ2-1; TRBD2 matches 11 bases. This CDR3 is 15 amino acids long. J gave up 3 bases and V 4 bases, and 3 bases lay outside the gene matches. Germline CDR1 is SGHRS and CDR2 is YFSETQ. CDR3 sequence reads: CASSPTSGIYNEQFF. The CDR3 DNA follows: TGCGCCAGCAGCCCGACTAGCGGGATCTACAATGAGCAGTTCTTC.

This clonotype was seen a few times. This rearrangement joins TRBV5-1 to TRBJ2-3; D is ambiguous. In germline, CDR1 is SGHRS, CDR2 YFSETQ. This CDR3 spans 13 amino acids. Trimming took off 5 bases at V and 9 bases at J, with 16 bases between the two ends. The CDR3 here is CASSDASGFTQYF. DNA for the CDR3: TGCGCCAGCAGTGACGCCTCCGGTTTCACGCAGTATTTT. Full variable domain (outside the CDR3, taken from reference TRBV5-1 and TRBJ2-3): KAGVTQTPRYLIKTRGQQVTLSCSPISGHRSVSWYQQTPGQGLQFLFEYFSETQRNKGNFPGRFSGRQFSNSRSEMNVSTLELGDSALYLCASSDASGFTQYFGPGTRLTVL.

The chain links TRBV15 to TRBJ2-4; the match to TRBD2 covers 11 bases. CDR1 is LNHNV, CDR2 YYDKDF, per germline (reference sequence). Trimming at V came to 0 bases and at J to 6 bases, leaving 4 bases not matched to a gene. The CDR3 spans 16 residues. CDR3 residues: CATSREAGTSGNIQYF. The CDR3 region has the DNA TGTGCCACCAGCAGAGAGGCCGGGACTAGCGGAAACATTCAGTACTTC. The whole variable domain, filled in from reference TRBV15 and TRBJ2-4, reads DAMVIQNPRYQVTQFGKPVTLSCSQTLNHNVMYWYQQKSSQAPKLLFHYYDKDFNNEADTPDNFQSRRPNTSFCFLDIRSPGLGDTAMYLCATSREAGTSGNIQYFGAGTRLSVL.

The J gene is TRBJ1-1, the V gene TRBV29-1; D perhaps matches TRBD1 (6 bases). CDR3 length: 13 amino acids. From germline, CDR1 is SQVTM and CDR2 ANQGSEA. The V and J ends lost 5 bases and 0 bases respectively, with 10 bases between them. Here the CDR3 reads CSVLGQLNTEAFF. The CDR3 DNA reads as TGCAGCGTTTTAGGACAGTTGAACACTGAAGCTTTCTTT.

This chain's CDR3 is CASSTPLAGYNEQFF. The CDR3 DNA reads as TGTGCCAGCAGCACCCCACTAGCGGGATACAATGAGCAGTTCTTC. The genes are TRBV5-4 and TRBJ2-1; 10 bases are shared with TRBD2. V shed 4 bases and J 4 bases; nucleotides not matched to a gene: 5. This CDR3 contains 15 residues. CDR1 is SGHNT, CDR2 YYREEE, per germline (reference sequence).

J is TRBJ2-1 and V is TRBV3-1; possibly TRBD1 for D (6 bases). Trimming cost V 4 bases and J 4 bases, with 14 bases left between them. The CDR3 contains 15 residues. Germline loops: CDR1 LGHDT, CDR2 YNNKEL (reference sequence). The DNA for the CDR3 is TGTGCCAGCAGCCCGTGGGGGCAGGGGTACAATGAGCAGTTCTTC. Its protein is CASSPWGQGYNEQFF.

There are a few counts of this clonotype. CDR3 coding DNA: TGTGCCAGCAGTTATTCGCTACCTGGCCCCGCCGGGGAGCTGTTTTTT. Translating gives CASSYSLPGPAGELFF. V usage is TRBV6-5 and J usage is TRBJ2-2; D remains unclear. CDR3 length: 16 amino acids. Germline CDR1 MNHEY, CDR2 SVGAGI. V was shortened by 3 bases and J by 6 bases, with 17 bases between the two germline ends.

This chain links TRBV6-5 with TRBJ2-3, with D possibly matching TRBD1 (5 bases). With 2 bases removed from V and 0 bases from J, the gap between germline ends came to 15 bases. CDR3 length: 17 amino acids. Germline-derived CDR1 and CDR2 are MNHEY and SVGAGI. The DNA of the CDR3 is TGTGCCAGCAGTTACCGAACGACAGCTACTAGCACAGATACGCAGTATTTT. This gives the protein CASSYRTTATSTDTQYF.

This clonotype was recorded a few times. The V and J genes are TRBV11-2 and TRBJ2-5, with a tentative D call TRBD2 (6 bases). CDR1 and CDR2 from the germline V gene are SGHAT and FQNNGV. Trimming pared 2 bases from V and 7 bases from J, leaving 14 bases between. The CDR3 covers 14 residues. CDR3 bases: TGTGCCAGCAGCTTATCTAGCGCCAGAGGGACCCAGTACTTC. It specifies CASSLSSARGTQYF.

This clonotype occurred a few times. The chain combines TRBV11-2 with TRBJ2-1; 9 bases line up with TRBD2. This CDR3 contains 15 residues. Germline CDR1 is SGHAT and CDR2 is FQNNGV. V was pared by 1 base and J by 8 bases, with 6 bases of the junction left unmatched. As DNA, the CDR3 is TGTGCCAGCAGCTTAGGTGGCGGGGGGGTATATGAGCAGTTCTTC. This codes for CASSLGGGGVYEQFF.